A selection of T cell receptor beta chains follows, all from one sample in a study of OX40 agonist ivuxolimab in advanced cancers. The protocol was immunoSEQ multiplex PCR, while the TCRdb copy is restricted to in-frame clones and leaves out a portion. The sample lists 60,000 to 75,000 clones, 91% seen once, with around 4% in the top ten. The material was CD4+ or CD8+ T cells sorted from blood, obtained in a trial of the OX40 agonist ivuxolimab. The receptors come from an adult with an advanced solid tumor such as melanoma, head and neck, liver or kidney cancer. Both conserved end residues are part of each CDR3. Each record gives: D gene, V gene, clone size, J gene, CDR3 protein, CDR3 DNA. The D gene is left open where the match is weak. A clone size is listed for some rows: how often the clone was seen (once, few, many), or a class if it is expanded.

-	TRBV4-3	-	TRBJ2-1	CASSQEWAAANSYNEQFF	TGCGCCAGCAGCCAAGAATGGGCAGCGGCAAACTCCTACAATGAGCAGTTCTTC
-	TRBV5-8	-	TRBJ2-7	CASSLQGYPYEQYF	TGTGCCAGCAGCTTGCAGGGTTACCCCTACGAGCAGTACTTC
-	TRBV13	-	TRBJ2-4	CASSLYYSSREENIQYF	TGTGCCAGCAGCTTATATTATTCGAGTAGGGAAGAAAACATTCAGTACTTC
-	TRBV5-4	-	TRBJ1-1	CASSYPTPNTEAFF	TGTGCCAGCAGCTACCCGACACCGAACACTGAAGCTTTCTTT
TRBD1	TRBV7-8	-	TRBJ2-5	CASSFPTDRDETQYF	TGTGCCAGCAGCTTCCCGACGGACAGGGATGAGACCCAGTACTTC
-	TRBV28	-	TRBJ1-1	CASSPEGSILFEAFF	TGTGCCAGCAGTCCCGAGGGAAGCATATTATTTGAAGCTTTCTTT
TRBD2	TRBV15	-	TRBJ2-3	CATSRRRQSGTGTDTQYF	TGTGCCACCAGCCGAAGAAGGCAGAGCGGGACTGGCACAGATACGCAGTATTTT
-	TRBV2	-	TRBJ2-5	CATAVGDLLKTQYF	TGTGCCACCGCCGTCGGGGACTTGCTTAAAACCCAGTACTTC
TRBD1	TRBV9	-	TRBJ1-4	CASSAGTGGEKLFF	TGTGCCAGCAGCGCCGGGACAGGGGGCGAAAAACTGTTTTTT
TRBD1	TRBV27	-	TRBJ1-2	CASSSTGTHYGYTF	TGTGCCAGCAGTTCGACAGGGACCCACTATGGCTACACCTTC
-	TRBV7-3	-	TRBJ2-5	CASSLMYQETQYF	TGTGCCAGCAGCTTAATGTACCAAGAGACCCAGTACTTC
TRBD2	TRBV29-1	-	TRBJ2-2	CSVEVGPISGRVNTGELFF	TGCAGCGTTGAAGTAGGGCCGATTAGCGGGAGAGTAAACACCGGGGAGCTGTTTTTT
-	TRBV27	-	TRBJ2-1	CASSLTGTFYNEQFF	TGTGCCAGCAGTTTAACCGGGACTTTCTACAATGAGCAGTTCTTC
TRBD1	TRBV5-1	-	TRBJ1-2	CASNPEGTGYYGYTF	TGCGCCAGCAACCCAGAGGGGACAGGATATTATGGCTACACCTTC
TRBD2	TRBV7-3	once	TRBJ2-1	CASSFGLAGYEQFF	TGTGCCAGCAGCTTCGGACTAGCGGGATATGAGCAGTTCTTC
-	TRBV19	-	TRBJ2-1	CASSISSSYNEQFF	TGTGCCAGTAGTATCTCTAGCTCCTACAATGAGCAGTTCTTC
-	TRBV7-2	-	TRBJ2-7	CASSFLVWGEPYEQYF	TGTGCCAGCAGCTTCTTGGTATGGGGCGAACCCTACGAGCAGTACTTC
-	TRBV4-2	once	TRBJ2-2	CASSRGLGTGELFF	TGTGCCAGCAGCCGGGGCTTAGGAACCGGGGAGCTGTTTTTT
TRBD1	TRBV28	-	TRBJ1-1	CASSVTGTGGQAFF	TGTGCCAGCAGTGTTACCGGGACAGGGGGCCAAGCTTTCTTT
-	TRBV9	-	TRBJ2-5	CASSVVWPAETQYF	TGTGCCAGCAGCGTAGTTTGGCCGGCGGAGACCCAGTACTTC
TRBD1	TRBV28	-	TRBJ1-2	CASSKAGTGYGYTF	TGTGCCAGCAGTAAGGCGGGGACAGGGTATGGCTACACCTTC